Listed below are T cell receptor beta chains from one sample, sequenced in a study of human T cells and chemical hapten exposure. MiXCR, run by TCRdb on the RACE reads, gives a single entry per CDR3 protein. Seen here are 330,000 or so distinct CDR3 sequences, about 6.9% observed once, and the top ten hold more than 5.5%. The sample here was whole blood, taken in connection with sensitization to the hapten diphenylcyclopropenone (DPC). The receptors shown here come from a woman aged 18-29 years with alopecia areata. Some clones in this sample may be carry-over from other donors' samples. Each CDR3 is given with its conserved first and last residue. The order of the fields is clone size, J gene, V gene, D gene, CDR3 DNA, CDR3 protein. D genes are given only for firm matches. Clone size appears in some rows only: once, few, many, or a class for an expanded clone.

>few|TRBJ1-1|TRBV18|NA
TGTGCCAGCCAGGAGGTAGATGGGAACACTGAAGCTTTCTTT
CASQEVDGNTEAFF
>few|TRBJ2-3|TRBV3-1|NA
TGTGCCAGCAGCCAAGATTTTCAGGGCCCGAAAGATACGCAGTATTTT
CASSQDFQGPKDTQYF
>many|TRBJ2-4|TRBV6-2/TRBV6-3|TRBD2
TGTGCCAGCAGTCCATGGGAGGGCAGCGGAAACATTCAGTACTTC
CASSPWEGSGNIQYF
>many|TRBJ1-3|TRBV6-5|NA
TGTGCCAGCAGCCCCGGTCCACACACCATATATTTT
CASSPGPHTIYF
>many|TRBJ2-1|TRBV4-3|NA
TGCGCCAGCAGCCCCCATTCGGGGGCCGGGAATGAGCAGTTCTTC
CASSPHSGAGNEQFF
>many|TRBJ1-5|TRBV4-2|NA
TGTGCCAGCAGCCAGGGGGACACAGGTACCAATCAGCCCCAGCATTTT
CASSQGDTGTNQPQHF
>NA|TRBJ2-2|TRBV2|NA
TGTGCCTCAGCAATGGTCACCGGGGAGCTGTTTTTT
CASAMVTGELFF
>NA|TRBJ1-1|TRBV6-2/TRBV6-3|NA
TGTGCCAGCAGGCCACTCAGGGTTCCGGCTTTCTTT
CASRPLRVPAFF
>many|TRBJ1-2|TRBV24-1|TRBD1
TGTGCCACCAGTGACCCTGGGACAGGGGGCGATGGCTACACCTTC
CATSDPGTGGDGYTF
>many|TRBJ1-2|TRBV12-3/TRBV12-4|NA
TGTGCCAGCAGTCCTCAGGGATCCTATGGCTACACCTTC
CASSPQGSYGYTF
>NA|TRBJ1-1|TRBV4-1|TRBD1
TGCGCCAGCAGCTTCTTAGGGACAGGGGAGGTCGCTTTCTTT
CASSFLGTGEVAFF
>few|TRBJ2-3|TRBV6-2/TRBV6-3|NA
TGTGCCAGCACCCCCAGGGGGGCCGGCACAGATACGCAGTATTTT
CASTPRGAGTDTQYF
>few|TRBJ2-5|TRBV19|TRBD1
TGTGCCAGTAGTATTCGGGACAGTGAGACCCAGTACTTC
CASSIRDSETQYF
>many|TRBJ1-4|TRBV6-5|TRBD1
TGTGCCAGCAGTTCACGGACAGGGAGGATAAGAGGTGAAAAACTGTTTTTT
CASSSRTGRIRGEKLFF
>NA|TRBJ1-1|TRBV6-5|TRBD1
TGTGCCAGCAGTTACTCGGGGACAGCTGGGACTGAAGCTTTCTTT
CASSYSGTAGTEAFF
>many|TRBJ2-1|TRBV7-2|NA
TGTGCCAGCAGCTTAGAAGTTATCAGAGGGGCCCGCTACAATGAGCAGTTCTTC
CASSLEVIRGARYNEQFF
>few|TRBJ2-3|TRBV20-1|TRBD2
TGCAGTGCTAGCCGGACTAGTACGAAAACAGATACGCAGTATTTT
CSASRTSTKTDTQYF
>many|TRBJ2-1|TRBV2|TRBD2
TGTGCCAGCAGTCCGACTAGCGGGGGTAGCAATGAGCAGTTCTTC
CASSPTSGGSNEQFF
>many|TRBJ1-2|TRBV4-3|TRBD1
TGCGCCAGCAGCCAGGCCGGGACAGGGGAGGGCTACACCTTC
CASSQAGTGEGYTF
>many|TRBJ1-5|TRBV4-2|NA
TGTGCCAGCAGCCAAGATGTCGAGGAGGGGAAGAGGAGCAATCAGCCCCAGCATTTT
CASSQDVEEGKRSNQPQHF
>few|TRBJ2-2|TRBV29-1|NA
TGCAGCGTTGCCACCGGCGTCCGTAGCCACACCGGGGAGCTGTTTTTT
CSVATGVRSHTGELFF
>few|TRBJ2-5|TRBV9|NA
TGTGCCAGCAGCCCCCTGTACCAAGAGACCCAGTACTTC
CASSPLYQETQYF
>NA|TRBJ1-1|TRBV5-1|NA
TGCGCCAGCAGCTTGAGTGGGATGGACACTGAAGCTTTCTTT
CASSLSGMDTEAFF
>NA|TRBJ1-1|TRBV4-3|NA
TGCGCCAGCAGCCAAGATCTTAAGGGCCCTGAAGCTTTCTTT
CASSQDLKGPEAFF
>NA|TRBJ1-5|TRBV6-2/TRBV6-3|NA
TGTGCCAGCAGTTACTCGAAATCTAAGCCCCAGCATTTT
CASSYSKSKPQHF
>many|TRBJ2-7|TRBV20-1|TRBD1
TGCAGTGCTAGAGATCCGGACAGGCCCTACGAGCAGTACTTC
CSARDPDRPYEQYF
>many|TRBJ1-1|TRBV27|NA
TGTGCCAGCAGGGGAACAGGGTTTGGCACTGAAGCTTTCTTT
CASRGTGFGTEAFF
>few|TRBJ2-1|TRBV3-1|NA
TGTGCCAGCAGCCATCGAAGCCTTTCCGAGCAGTTCTTC
CASSHRSLSEQFF
>many|TRBJ1-1|TRBV10-3|NA
TGTGCCATCAGACAGGTTAATATGAACACTGAAGCTTTCTTT
CAIRQVNMNTEAFF
>once|TRBJ1-1|TRBV5-4|NA
TGTGCCAGCAGCTTACCGTCAGGCACTGAAGCTTTCTTT
CASSLPSGTEAFF
>many|TRBJ1-3|TRBV12-3/TRBV12-4|NA
TGTGCCAGCAGTTTCGATATAAGCTCTGGAAACACCATATATTTT
CASSFDISSGNTIYF
>few|TRBJ1-5|TRBV7-9|NA
TGTGCCAGCAGCTCCCCATATGCCCAGCATTTT
CASSSPYAQHF
>NA|TRBJ2-5|TRBV28|TRBD2
TGTGCCAGCAGTCTCCAGACTAGCGTCGGTATAGAGACCCAGTACTTC
CASSLQTSVGIETQYF
>many|TRBJ1-2|TRBV6-6|TRBD1
TGTGCCAGCAAAGGGACAGGGTATGGCTACACCTTC
CASKGTGYGYTF
>few|TRBJ1-5|TRBV20-1|NA
TGCAGCGTACCGGGATATAGCAATCAGCCCCAGCATTTT
CSVPGYSNQPQHF
>NA|TRBJ1-5|TRBV10-3|NA
TGTGCCATCTCAATCGACCACAATCAGCCCCAGCATTTT
CAISIDHNQPQHF
>many|TRBJ2-7|TRBV4-3|NA
TGCGCCAGCAGCCAAGATTCCAGGGGGGCCTCCTACGAGCAGTACTTC
CASSQDSRGASYEQYF
>NA|TRBJ2-3|TRBV4-1|NA
TGCGCCAGCAGCCCACCGACTGGCCCAGATACGCAGTATTTT
CASSPPTGPDTQYF
>NA|TRBJ2-3|TRBV6-2/TRBV6-3|NA
TGTGCCAGCAGCAACCCGTGGACAGATACGCAGTATTTT
CASSNPWTDTQYF
>NA|TRBJ1-1|TRBV7-9|TRBD1
TGTGCCAGCAGACCTAAGACAGGGGAGGAGAACACTGAAGCTTTCTTT
CASRPKTGEENTEAFF
>many|TRBJ2-7|TRBV7-2|TRBD2
TGTGCCAGCAGCTCCCCAGCGGGGGTAACCTACGAGCAGTACTTC
CASSSPAGVTYEQYF
>few|TRBJ2-5|TRBV24-1|NA
TGTGCCACTTCTCTGCGTCCGACAGACAATCAAGAGACCCAGTACTTC
CATSLRPTDNQETQYF
>many|TRBJ1-2|TRBV7-9|TRBD1
TGTGCCAGCAGCTTAACCCAGGGGGACCCTAACTATGGCTACACCTTC
CASSLTQGDPNYGYTF
>many|TRBJ1-4|TRBV12-3/TRBV12-4|TRBD1
TGTGCCAGCACCAAGACAGGGAATGAAAAACTGTTTTTT
CASTKTGNEKLFF
>NA|TRBJ2-3|TRBV7-2|TRBD2
TGTGCCAGCAGCACCCAACTAGCGAAAACAGGAGATACGCAGTATTTT
CASSTQLAKTGDTQYF
>NA|TRBJ2-3|TRBV20-1|TRBD2
TGCAGTGCTCCTACGACTAGCGGGGCCACAGATACGCAGTATTTT
CSAPTTSGATDTQYF
>many|TRBJ1-1|TRBV9|NA
TGTGCCAGCAGCGTTAGGGGGGATACCACTGAAGCTTTCTTT
CASSVRGDTTEAFF
>few|TRBJ1-3|TRBV20-1|NA
TGCAGTGCTAGAGACCGGCGGAGCTCTGGAAACACCATATATTTT
CSARDRRSSGNTIYF
>few|TRBJ1-1|TRBV29-1|NA
TGCAGCGTTGAAGAAGGGACGGCGAACACTGAAGCTTTCTTT
CSVEEGTANTEAFF
>few|TRBJ2-6|TRBV6-4|NA
TGTGCCAGCAGTGACTCGAAGGGCTCTGGGGCCAACGTCCTGACTTTC
CASSDSKGSGANVLTF
>NA|TRBJ2-6|TRBV7-9|NA
TGTGCCAGCAGCTTATGGGCCGAGGCGAGACAGGCATACTCTGGGGCCAACGTCCTGACTTTC
CASSLWAEARQAYSGANVLTF
>many|TRBJ1-3|TRBV10-3|NA
TGTGCCATCAGTGAGTCGGGATATTCTGGAAACACCATATATTTT
CAISESGYSGNTIYF
>many|TRBJ2-2|TRBV6-4|NA
TGTGCCAGCAGTGACTCGTTAGACACCGGGGAGCTGTTTTTT
CASSDSLDTGELFF